This is a list of T cell receptor beta chains from one sample in a study of PD-L1 blockade in urothelial cancer. Method: immunoSEQ multiplex PCR; TCRdb's copy keeps in-frame clones and lacks some. The data contain 50,000 or so clones, around 82% of them singletons. The input for sequencing was PBMCs, taken around atezolizumab (anti-PD-L1) treatment. The receptors here all came from a man aged 45 to 65 with urothelial cancer. The CDR3 runs from the conserved cysteine through the conserved F or W.

cdr3_length	v_call	j_call	cdr3_aa
16	TRBV7-7	TRBJ2-5	CASSLSSGRGGETQYF
15	TRBV7-9	TRBJ2-3	CASSLPTGLTDTQYF
15	TRBV6-1	TRBJ2-2	CASRLAGPNTGELFF
15	TRBV18	TRBJ2-5	CASSTTGWYQETQYF
14	TRBV5-4	TRBJ2-4	CASSPPETKNIQYF
13	TRBV12-5	TRBJ2-7	CASGWTLSYEQYF
14	TRBV15	TRBJ2-7	CATSRDIGTYEQYF
13	TRBV7-8	TRBJ2-3	CASRQRQGGTQYF
12	TRBV5-4	TRBJ2-7	CASSSEAYEQYF
18	TRBV4-3	TRBJ2-3	CASSQDQLAGVNTDTQYF
16	TRBV11-2	TRBJ2-2	CASSSHRDSNTGELFF
13	TRBV6-6	TRBJ1-1	CASSYRGNTEAFF
15	TRBV27	TRBJ2-1	CASRVAGASYNEQFF
17	TRBV11-2	TRBJ2-1	CASSLDRGTGKSNEQFF
12	TRBV6-6	TRBJ2-7	CAAGPGFYEQYF
14	TRBV11-1	TRBJ1-5	CASSLAGDNQPQHF
13	TRBV7-6	TRBJ1-1	CASSLQGGTEAFF
16	TRBV4-3	TRBJ2-1	CASSQAQGASYNEQFF
13	TRBV7-9	TRBJ1-6	CASSLEGDSPLHF
15	TRBV27	TRBJ2-5	CASNQLAGSKETQYF
15	TRBV9	TRBJ2-7	CASSVAPSGEGEQYF
15	TRBV9	TRBJ2-1	CASSLDSSSYNEQFF
16	TRBV14	TRBJ2-2	CASSQGNSGISGELFF
14	TRBV10-3	TRBJ1-2	CAISDPGTAYGYTF
13	TRBV7-8	TRBJ2-7	CASSPDRRREQYF
12	TRBV6-6	TRBJ1-1	CASSYSAGGAFF
14	TRBV15	TRBJ1-1	CATSRARGGTEAFF
14	TRBV2	TRBJ1-4	CASSAGQALEKLFF
13	TRBV7-9	TRBJ2-2	CASSYNRVTELFF
13	TRBV9	TRBJ2-5	CASSIWGEETQYF
16	TRBV2	TRBJ1-1	CASSVRDRGQGTEAFF
15	TRBV6-5	TRBJ1-1	CASSSLGGRNTEAFF
16	TRBV11-3	TRBJ2-2	CASSAVQGGNTGELFF
15	TRBV7-8	TRBJ2-6	CASSLVAGVANVLTF
14	TRBV18	TRBJ1-5	CASSPGAPNQPQHF
13	TRBV4-3	TRBJ2-1	CASSPILLAEQFF
13	TRBV11-2	TRBJ1-1	CASSLILVTEAFF
13	TRBV10-2	TRBJ2-5	CASSDRQPLSQYF
15	TRBV10-2	TRBJ2-1	CASSDPGQGGDEQFF
14	TRBV5-4	TRBJ2-3	CASTRQGRTDTQYF
15	TRBV4-3	TRBJ1-5	CASSQERQVNQPQHF
17	TRBV11-3	TRBJ2-1	CASSLDRGGATYNEQFF
16	TRBV27	TRBJ1-4	CASSPPTGVGNEKLFF
14	TRBV6-5	TRBJ2-5	CASSWTGPRETQYF